This TCR beta chain stems from a study of blood T cell repertoires in COVID-19. Study-level information: Samples taken during acute and convalescent COVID-19 were collected in the United States, Italy and Spain. Sources were T cells, B-cell-depleted T cells, or PBMCs; the material itself was cDNA or gDNA.

V was pared by 5 bases and J by 5 bases, with 4 bases of the junction left unmatched. CDR3 size: 14 residues. In germline, CDR1 is SEHNR, CDR2 FQNEAQ (reference sequence). Authors' data handling: Nucleated cell counts were estimated from reference gene primer amplification. The method was immunoSEQ multiplex PCR; TCRdb's version includes in-frame clones alone and lacks a portion of them. V and J calls and clone size are as listed in that table; D and trimming were resolved from the DNA. This table holds roughly 43,000 clones, approximately 71% found once. The sample comprised peripheral blood. The receptor was isolated from a man older than 75 with acute or convalescent COVID-19. This chain uses TRBV7-9 with TRBJ2-5; 11 positions match TRBD1. In DNA, the CDR3 is TGTGCCAGCAGCCGGGACAGGGGGTCTGAGACCCAGTACTTC. Residues: CASSRDRGSETQYF.